The 2 T cell receptor beta chains listed next were all sequenced from one sample in a study of shared clonotypes between healthy human individuals. TCRdb's copy holds only in-frame clones and misses some; the assay was immunoSEQ multiplex PCR. The sample holds 450,000 to 500,000 clones, 70% to 85% seen once. Input material: PBMCs. These receptor sequences come from a woman in her 40s in good health. Some clones in this sample may be carry-over from other donors' samples.

The chain joins TRBV7-2 to TRBJ1-4; 8 nucleotides agree with TRBD1. The CDR3 contains 14 residues. Germline CDR1 SGHTA, CDR2 FQGNSA. V lost 5 bases, J lost 5 bases, and 4 bases stayed unmatched. The chain's CDR3 is CASSLRTGNEKLFF. CDR3 DNA sequence: TGTGCCAGCAGCCTTCGGACAGGGAATGAAAAACTGTTTTTT.

This sequence joins TRBV5-1 and TRBJ2-6, with D perhaps TRBD1 or TRBD2 (5 bases each). Germline CDR1 is SGHRS and CDR2 is YFSETQ. The CDR3 is 16 amino acids. Deletions cut 2 bases from V and 4 bases from J, with 13 bases between. Written as DNA, the CDR3 is TGCGCCAGCAGCTTCATGGGACCCGGGGGGGCCAACGTCCTGACTTTC. Translating gives CASSFMGPGGANVLTF.